This TCR beta chain was captured by sequencing in a study of cytomegalovirus exposure and HLA in healthy donors. Amplification used 60 Vbeta primers and 13 Jbeta primers. The data were produced by immunoSEQ multiplex PCR, yet TCRdb's version contains in-frame clones alone and is incomplete. The sample lists 150,000 to 200,000 clones; approximately 80% were seen once. V shed 4 bases and J shed 7 bases, with 8 bases lying between them. The CDR3 has 12 residues. CDR1 SNHLY and CDR2 FYNNEI come from the germline V gene. The sequence came from a woman aged 18 to 35 in good health and CMV-seropositive. The specimen sequenced was PBMCs. This chain connects TRBV2 to TRBJ1-5; D possibly corresponds to TRBD1 (5 bases). In DNA, the CDR3 is TGTGCCAGCAGTGGTCAGGGACAGCCCCAGCATTTT. Its protein product is CASSGQGQPQHF.